Below are 16 T cell receptor beta chains sequenced from a single sample in a study of T-cell memory formation after mild COVID-19. MiXCR, run by TCRdb on the 5' RACE reads, gives a single entry per CDR3 protein. The profile shows about 49,000 distinct CDR3 sequences, roughly a quarter of them singletons. Sequences were obtained from PBMCs or a T cell subset sorted from them (not recorded which). Receptors originate from a man aged 18 to 29 who had mild COVID-19 (a few samples of this study predate the infection). Cell type and time point are not known.

This clonotype has at least ten counts. This chain joins TRBV20-1 and TRBJ2-3, with 7 positions matching TRBD1. J was trimmed by 3 bases and V by 5 bases; bases with no gene match: 5. The germline gives CDR1 DFQATT, CDR2 SNEGSKA (reference sequence). The CDR3 extends over 13 amino acids. CDR3 sequence (DNA): TGCAGTGCTGGACAGGCCCGGACAGATACGCAGTATTTT. Its protein product is CSAGQARTDTQYF.

V gene TRBV6-1 combines with J gene TRBJ1-1, with a weak D call TRBD1 (5 bases). With 6 bases removed from V and 3 bases from J, the gap between germline ends came to 14 bases. Germline V CDR1 and CDR2: MNHNS, SASEGT. This CDR3 region has 14 residues. CDR3 DNA sequence: TGTGCCAGCAGCTCCCTCCAGGGATACACTGAAGCTTTCTTT. This codes for CASSSLQGYTEAFF.

The chain has TRBV7-9 and TRBJ2-7; D gene uncertain. Germline lookup yields CDR1 SEHNR and CDR2 FQNEAQ (reference sequence). V was cut by 5 bases and J by 5 bases, with 16 bases left in between. The CDR3 totals 14 residues. CDR3 DNA sequence: TGTGCCAGCAGCCACAGTTCCCGGTGGAACGAGCAGTACTTC. This sequence encodes CASSHSSRWNEQYF.

In its sample, this clonotype was seen a few times. V and J are TRBV5-5 and TRBJ2-2; D is perhaps TRBD1 (6 bases). Deletions cut 4 bases from V and 6 bases from J, with 16 bases between. Germline CDR1 is SGHKS and CDR2 is YYEKEE (reference sequence). The CDR3 contains 15 residues. CDR3: CASSQHRVTAGELFF. Here the CDR3 DNA reads TGTGCCAGCAGCCAGCACAGGGTGACGGCCGGGGAGCTGTTTTTT.

The table lists this clonotype with a few counts. This chain connects TRBV6-5 to TRBJ2-3; tentatively, D is TRBD1 (6 bases). Germline loops: CDR1 MNHEY, CDR2 SVGAGI. The germline V and J ends were trimmed by 7 bases and 2 bases, with 16 bases remaining between them. The CDR3 covers 15 residues. The CDR3 sequence: CASTLSGTITDTQYF. The CDR3 DNA sequence: TGTGCCAGCACCCTAAGTGGGACAATCACAGATACGCAGTATTTT.

This clonotype was recorded a few times. The J gene is TRBJ2-4, the V gene TRBV7-3; D perhaps matches TRBD2 (6 bases). CDR1 and CDR2 (germline): SGHTA, FQGTGA. The CDR3 is made up of 19 amino acids. V lost 1 base and J lost 1, with 20 bases in between. CDR3 protein: CASSLKRFGTREAKNIQYF. The CDR3 coding sequence is TGTGCCAGCAGCTTAAAGAGGTTTGGGACCCGGGAGGCCAAAAACATTCAGTACTTC.

This clonotype was seen repeatedly, ten times or more. This chain connects TRBV4-1 to TRBJ1-2; D remains unclear. V was cut by 0 bases and J by 8 bases, with 10 bases left in between. CDR1 and CDR2 from the germline V gene are MGHRA and YSYEKL. The CDR3 sequence is 13 residues long. The CDR3 nucleotides read TGCGCCAGCAGCCAAGACTCGGACCTGGGCTACACCTTC. It yields the protein CASSQDSDLGYTF.

This clonotype was found a few times. The chain employs TRBV9 and TRBJ1-2; 10 positions agree with TRBD1. The CDR3 is 15 residues long. Germline V gene lookup returns CDR1 SGDLS and CDR2 YYNGEE. With 0 bases clipped from V and 8 bases from J, the junction kept 7 bases outside the gene matches. CDR3 loop: CASSVEGQGRYGYTF. The CDR3 DNA follows: TGTGCCAGCAGCGTAGAGGGACAGGGGCGTTACGGCTACACCTTC.

This chain joins TRBV9 and TRBJ2-1; the D gene is possibly TRBD2 (5 bases). The CDR3 runs 15 residues. Deletions cut 1 base from V and 0 bases from J, with 8 bases between. CDR1 and CDR2 from the germline V gene are SGDLS and YYNGEE. The CDR3 DNA sequence: TGTGCCAGCAGCGTACAAGGGAGCTCCTACAATGAGCAGTTCTTC. Protein: CASSVQGSSYNEQFF.

The rearrangement joins TRBV4-1 to TRBJ2-1, with unresolved D. This CDR3 has 13 residues. V lost 1 base and J lost 8, with 9 bases in between. Germline V gene data show CDR1 as MGHRA and CDR2 as YSYEKL. The CDR3 sequence is CASSQVWFDEQFF. The CDR3 DNA sequence: TGCGCCAGCAGCCAAGTTTGGTTCGATGAGCAGTTCTTC.

This chain connects TRBV19 to TRBJ1-5; D gene ambiguous. V was cut by 5 bases and J by 0 bases, with 11 bases left in between. Germline values: CDR1 LNHDA, CDR2 SQIVND (reference sequence). The CDR3 contains 15 residues. CDR3 in DNA: TGTGCCAGTAGTCCACTGACGGCTAGCAATCAGCCCCAGCATTTT. This translates into CASSPLTASNQPQHF.

The genes are TRBV12-3 or TRBV12-4 and TRBJ1-5, with 7 bases aligning to TRBD1. V shed 8 bases, J shed 2 bases, and the junction held 6 bases outside the gene matches. The CDR3 length is 14 residues. DNA for the CDR3: TGTGCCAGCCGTCGACAGGGAGGCAATCAGCCCCAGCATTTT. Its translation is CASRRQGGNQPQHF.

This clonotype was detected a few times. This chain joins TRBV4-2 and TRBJ2-7, with D possibly TRBD1 on 6 matching bases. The CDR3 runs to 13 residues. Trimming took 0 bases from V and 6 from J, leaving 9 bases between them. Germline V lookup: CDR1 LGHNA, CDR2 YNFKEQ. For the CDR3, the DNA is TGTGCCAGCAGCCAAGATCCAGGGGCCGAGCAGTACTTC. Its translation: CASSQDPGAEQYF.

V gene TRBV29-1 combines with J gene TRBJ2-5; D is possibly TRBD1 or TRBD2 (7 bases each). Trimming stripped 4 bases from V and 1 base from J, with 13 bases between. Germline V gene lookup returns CDR1 SQVTM and CDR2 ANQGSEA. This CDR3 spans 14 amino acids. The CDR3 region has the DNA TGCAGCGTTGTCCGCAGGGGGGGCCAAGAGACCCAGTACTTC. Translating it yields CSVVRRGGQETQYF.

The chain uses TRBV4-3 and TRBJ2-1, with TRBD1 identical over 7 bases. After removal of 3 bases from V and 4 bases from J, the junction contained 3 bases not matched to a gene. The CDR3 contains 14 residues. Germline CDR1 and CDR2: LGHNA and YSLEER. The CDR3 DNA sequence: TGCGCCAGCAGCCAGGTGACAGGGTACAATGAGCAGTTCTTC. It yields the protein CASSQVTGYNEQFF.

V usage is TRBV5-1 and J usage is TRBJ2-2; unclear D gene. Germline V gene lookup returns CDR1 SGHRS and CDR2 YFSETQ. CDR3 length equals 14 residues. V lost 5 bases and J 1 base, leaving 9 bases between the germline ends. As DNA, the CDR3 is TGCGCCAGCAGGTCCACAGAGAACACCGGGGAGCTGTTTTTT. This gives the protein CASRSTENTGELFF.